This T cell receptor (beta chain) was documented in a study of blood T cell repertoires in COVID-19. About the research overall: Some COVID-19 samples were acute and others convalescent; all came from the United States, Italy and Spain. From T cells, B-cell-depleted T cells, or PBMCs came the material, which was cDNA or gDNA.

Authors' analysis steps: Amplified reference gene primers provided the basis for estimating nucleated cell counts. TCRdb's table, derived via immunoSEQ multiplex PCR, lists solely in-frame clones and lacks some. Clonal size and the V and J genes are those of that table, whereas D and trimming came from the DNA. The sample shows roughly 200,000 clones, roughly 88% of them seen only once. As to this clone: Other DNA sequences in the sample encode the same CDR3.

There are 13 residues in the CDR3. CDR1 is SGHRS and CDR2 is YFSETQ in the germline V gene. Between the trimmed V and J ends, which lost 1 base and 6 bases, there was a span of 8 bases. Material for sequencing was peripheral blood. The sequence was collected from a man aged 55 to 70 with acute or convalescent COVID-19. The chain has TRBV5-1 and TRBJ1-5; D is undetermined. CDR3 sequence: CASSLNRGQPQHF. CDR3 nucleotide sequence: TGCGCCAGCAGCTTGAACCGCGGTCAGCCCCAGCATTTT.